This T cell receptor (beta chain) derives from a study of T cells in Graves' hyperthyroidism and ophthalmopathy. The CDR3 regions of TCR beta were amplified from RNA transcripts. The HTBI set primed first-round TCR CDR3 RT-PCR. One entry per CDR3 protein results from TCRdb running MiXCR on the multiplex PCR reads. The repertoire holds 500,000 to 650,000 distinct CDR3 sequences, with roughly 15% as singletons. The V segment lost 0 bases and the J segment 3 bases; nucleotides outside the gene matches: 1. Germline CDR1 reads SGHRS; CDR2 reads YFSETQ. This CDR3 comprises 17 residues. The rearrangement links TRBV5-1 to TRBJ2-2; TRBD2 aligns across 14 bases. The sequencing input was blood. The TCR comes from a woman aged 45-59 years with Graves' ophthalmopathy. The CDR3 sequence is CASSLGLAGGYTGELFF. The DNA for the CDR3 is TGCGCCAGCAGCTTGGGACTAGCGGGAGGGTACACCGGGGAGCTGTTTTTT.